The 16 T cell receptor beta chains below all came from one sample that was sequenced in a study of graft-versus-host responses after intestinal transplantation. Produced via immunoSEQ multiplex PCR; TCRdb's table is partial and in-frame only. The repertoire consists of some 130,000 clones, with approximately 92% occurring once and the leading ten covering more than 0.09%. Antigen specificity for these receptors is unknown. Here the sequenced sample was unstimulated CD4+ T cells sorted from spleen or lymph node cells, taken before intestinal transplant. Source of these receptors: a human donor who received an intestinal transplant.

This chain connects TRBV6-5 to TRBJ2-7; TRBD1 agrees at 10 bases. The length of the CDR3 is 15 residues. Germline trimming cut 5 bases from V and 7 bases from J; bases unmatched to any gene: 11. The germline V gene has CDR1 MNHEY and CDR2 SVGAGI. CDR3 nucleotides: TGTGCCAGCAGTAGGGCGGGGACAGGGGTGCGGGAGCAGTACTTC. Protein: CASSRAGTGVREQYF.

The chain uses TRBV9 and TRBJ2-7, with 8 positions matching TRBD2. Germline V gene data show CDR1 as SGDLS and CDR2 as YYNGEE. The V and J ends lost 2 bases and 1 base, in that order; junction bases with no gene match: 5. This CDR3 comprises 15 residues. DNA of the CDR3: TGTGCCAGCAGCGTCGGGAGGGCCTCGTCCTACGAGCAGTACTTC. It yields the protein CASSVGRASSYEQYF.

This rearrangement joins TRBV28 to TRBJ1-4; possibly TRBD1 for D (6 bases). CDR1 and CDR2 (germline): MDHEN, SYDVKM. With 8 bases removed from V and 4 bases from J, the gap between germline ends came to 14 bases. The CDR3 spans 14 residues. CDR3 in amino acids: CASLSWGLNEKLFF. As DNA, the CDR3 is TGTGCCAGCCTGTCTTGGGGGCTTAATGAAAAACTGTTTTTT.

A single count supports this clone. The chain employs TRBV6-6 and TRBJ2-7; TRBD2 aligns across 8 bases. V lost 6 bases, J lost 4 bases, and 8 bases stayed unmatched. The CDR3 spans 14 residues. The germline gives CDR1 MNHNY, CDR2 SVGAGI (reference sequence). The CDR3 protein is CASSKRESGYEQYF. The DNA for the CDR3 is TGTGCCAGCAGCAAGCGGGAGTCAGGGTACGAGCAGTACTTC.

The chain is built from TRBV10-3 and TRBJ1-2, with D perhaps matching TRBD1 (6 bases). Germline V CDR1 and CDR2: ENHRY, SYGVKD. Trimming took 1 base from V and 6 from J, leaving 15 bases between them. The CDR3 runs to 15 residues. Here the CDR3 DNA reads TGTGCCATCAGTGAGTTGACTTCAGGGGTGGATGGCTACACCTTC. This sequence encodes CAISELTSGVDGYTF.

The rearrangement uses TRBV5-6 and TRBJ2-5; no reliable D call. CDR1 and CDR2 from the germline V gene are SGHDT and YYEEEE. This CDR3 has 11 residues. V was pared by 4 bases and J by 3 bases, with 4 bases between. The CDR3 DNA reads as TGTGCCAGCAGCCTTGAAGAGACCCAGTACTTC. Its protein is CASSLEETQYF. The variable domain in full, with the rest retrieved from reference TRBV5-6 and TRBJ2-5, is DAGVTQSPTHLIKTRGQQVTLRCSPKSGHDTVSWYQQALGQGPQFIFQYYEEEERQRGNFPDRFSGHQFPNYSSELNVNALLLGDSALYLCASSLEETQYFGPGTRLLVL.

Here the CDR3 reads CASSLGGNPDTQYF. CDR3 bases: TGTGCCAGCAGCTTAGGGGGAAACCCAGATACGCAGTATTTT. V gene TRBV7-8 combines with J gene TRBJ2-3; D remains ambiguous. CDR3 length: 14 amino acids. The germline V gene has CDR1 SGHVS and CDR2 FQNEAQ. V was shortened by 1 base and J by 4 bases, with 9 bases between the two germline ends.

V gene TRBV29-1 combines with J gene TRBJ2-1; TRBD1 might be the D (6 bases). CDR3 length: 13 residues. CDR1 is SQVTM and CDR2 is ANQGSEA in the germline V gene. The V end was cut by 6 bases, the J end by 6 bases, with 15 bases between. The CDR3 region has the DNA TGCAGCGTCGCTCGAGACAGGATCAATGAGCAGTTCTTC. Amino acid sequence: CSVARDRINEQFF.

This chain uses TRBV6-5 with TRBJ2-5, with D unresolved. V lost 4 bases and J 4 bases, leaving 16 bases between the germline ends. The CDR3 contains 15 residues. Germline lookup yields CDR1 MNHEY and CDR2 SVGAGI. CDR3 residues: CASSFVHRPRETQYF. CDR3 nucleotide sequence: TGTGCCAGCAGTTTTGTACACCGCCCCCGAGAGACCCAGTACTTC.

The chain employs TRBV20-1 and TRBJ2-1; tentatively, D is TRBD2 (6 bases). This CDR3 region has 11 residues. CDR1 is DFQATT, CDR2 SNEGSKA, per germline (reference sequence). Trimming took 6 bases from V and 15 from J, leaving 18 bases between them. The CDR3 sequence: CSAPAGPFPFF. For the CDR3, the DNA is TGCAGTGCCCCGGCGGGGCCATTCCCGTTCTTC.

The CDR3 nucleotides are TGTGCCACCAGGCGGGAGAAGGGATCTACGCAGTATTTT. Its translation is CATRREKGSTQYF. The genes are TRBV6-4 and TRBJ2-3, with 7 positions matching TRBD2. With V trimmed by 10 bases and J by 8 bases, 12 bases remained unmatched. The CDR3 totals 13 residues. Germline CDR1 MRHNA, CDR2 SNTAGT.

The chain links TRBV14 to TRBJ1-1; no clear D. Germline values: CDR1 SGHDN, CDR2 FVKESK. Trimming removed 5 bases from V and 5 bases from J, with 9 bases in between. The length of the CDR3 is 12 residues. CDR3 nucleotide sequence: TGTGCCAGCAGCGTAGGATGGACTGAAGCTTTCTTT. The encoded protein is CASSVGWTEAFF.

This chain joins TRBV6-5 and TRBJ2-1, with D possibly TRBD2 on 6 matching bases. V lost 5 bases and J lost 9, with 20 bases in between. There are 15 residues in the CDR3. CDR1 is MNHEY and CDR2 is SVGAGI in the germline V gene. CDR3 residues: CASSPRLGLGVEQFF. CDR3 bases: TGTGCCAGCAGTCCACGACTAGGCTTAGGAGTTGAGCAGTTCTTC.

CDR3 amino acids: CASSFGQGRRETQYF. The CDR3 DNA sequence: TGCGCCAGCAGCTTCGGACAGGGGAGACGGGAGACCCAGTACTTC. The chain recombines TRBV5-1 with TRBJ2-5; the match to TRBD1 covers 9 bases. This CDR3 comprises 15 residues. V shed 2 bases, J shed 5 bases, and the junction held 7 bases outside the gene matches. Germline V gene lookup returns CDR1 SGHRS and CDR2 YFSETQ.

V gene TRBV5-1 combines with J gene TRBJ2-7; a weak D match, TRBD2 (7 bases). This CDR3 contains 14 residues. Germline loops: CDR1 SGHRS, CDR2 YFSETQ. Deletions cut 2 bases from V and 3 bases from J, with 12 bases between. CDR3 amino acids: CASSFGGGSYEQYF. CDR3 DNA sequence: TGCGCCAGCAGCTTTGGGGGGGGCAGCTACGAGCAGTACTTC.

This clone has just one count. The DNA of the CDR3 is TGTGCCAGCAGTTTATCGTGGTACAGCCACTACGAGCAGTACTTC. Protein sequence: CASSLSWYSHYEQYF. The chain has TRBV27 and TRBJ2-7; the D is unclear. V dropped 0 bases and J dropped 3 bases, with 12 bases sitting between them. The V gene's germline CDR1 is MNHEY and CDR2 SMNVEV (reference sequence). This CDR3 is built from 15 residues.